This entry lists 4 T cell receptor beta chains sequenced from one sample in a study of blood T cell repertoires in COVID-19. TCRdb's table, derived via immunoSEQ multiplex PCR, lists solely in-frame clones and lacks some. Here the sample spans 200,000 to 250,000 clones, approximately 83% being singletons. The sequenced sample consisted of PBMCs or T cells enriched from blood (not recorded which). These receptors all come from a woman between 40 and 55 years old who had been exposed to COVID-19.

The rearrangement links TRBV30 to TRBJ2-3; TRBD1 matches 7 bases. The germline V gene encodes CDR1 GTSNPN and CDR2 SVGIG (reference sequence). Losses at the gene ends were 8 bases for V and 5 bases for J; bases not matched to a gene: 10. The CDR3 length is 13 residues. The CDR3 bases are TGTGCCGAGGGACAGCTCGGCTTAGATACGCAGTATTTT. It codes for CAEGQLGLDTQYF.

The gene calls are TRBV3-1 (or the pseudogene TRBV3-2) and TRBJ1-2; D not resolved. Per germline, CDR1 LGHDT and CDR2 YNNKEL (reference sequence). This CDR3 is built from 14 residues. Deletions cut 0 bases from V and 7 bases from J, with 12 bases between. The CDR3 protein is CASSQDGGTGGYTF. DNA of the CDR3: TGTGCCAGCAGCCAAGATGGTGGCACGGGTGGCTACACCTTC.

Only a few counts were recorded for this clone. Here the CDR3 DNA reads TGTGCCAGCAGCTTAGCGAAGAGAGACACCGGGGAGCTGTTTTTT. It yields the protein CASSLAKRDTGELFF. V gene TRBV7-9 combines with J gene TRBJ2-2; no definite D call. CDR3 length equals 15 residues. Between the trimmed V and J ends, which lost 0 bases and 3 bases, there was a span of 8 bases. Germline assignment: CDR1 SEHNR and CDR2 FQNEAQ (reference sequence).

The chain carries TRBV5-4 and TRBJ2-5; TRBD2 might be the D (5 bases). The CDR3 loop spans 15 amino acids. The V and J ends lost 0 bases and 5 bases respectively, with 14 bases between them. From germline, CDR1 is SGHNT and CDR2 YYREEE (reference sequence). The CDR3 DNA is TGTGCCAGCAGCTTGGCCCTAGGAGGTTGGGAGACCCAGTACTTC. Protein: CASSLALGGWETQYF.